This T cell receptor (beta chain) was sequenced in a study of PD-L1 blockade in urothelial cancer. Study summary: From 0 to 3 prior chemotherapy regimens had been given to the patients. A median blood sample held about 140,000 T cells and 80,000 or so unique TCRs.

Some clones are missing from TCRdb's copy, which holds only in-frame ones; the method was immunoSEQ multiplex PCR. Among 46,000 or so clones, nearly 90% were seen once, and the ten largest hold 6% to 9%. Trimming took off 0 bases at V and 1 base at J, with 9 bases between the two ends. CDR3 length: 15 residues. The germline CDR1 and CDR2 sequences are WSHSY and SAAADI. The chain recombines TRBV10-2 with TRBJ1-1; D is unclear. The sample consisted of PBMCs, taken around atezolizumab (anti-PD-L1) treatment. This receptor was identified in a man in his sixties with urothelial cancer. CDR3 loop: CASSESERRNTEAFF. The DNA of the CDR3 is TGCGCCAGCAGTGAGTCTGAACGGAGGAACACTGAAGCTTTCTTT.